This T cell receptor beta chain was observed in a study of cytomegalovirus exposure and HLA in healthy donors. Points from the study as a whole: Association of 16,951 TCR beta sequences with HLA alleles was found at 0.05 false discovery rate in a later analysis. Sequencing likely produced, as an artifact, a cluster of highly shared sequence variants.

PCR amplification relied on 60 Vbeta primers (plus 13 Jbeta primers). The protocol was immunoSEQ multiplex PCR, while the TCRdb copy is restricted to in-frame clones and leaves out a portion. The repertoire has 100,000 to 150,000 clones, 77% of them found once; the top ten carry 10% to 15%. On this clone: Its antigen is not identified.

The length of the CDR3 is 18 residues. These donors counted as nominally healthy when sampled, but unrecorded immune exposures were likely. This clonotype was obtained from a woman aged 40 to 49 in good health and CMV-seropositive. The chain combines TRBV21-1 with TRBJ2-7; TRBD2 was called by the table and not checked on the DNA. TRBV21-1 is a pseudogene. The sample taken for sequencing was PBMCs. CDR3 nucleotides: TGTGCCAGCAGCAAAGGTGGGGGTAGCGGGAGGATAACCTACGAGCAGTACTTC. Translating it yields CASSKGGGSGRITYEQYF.